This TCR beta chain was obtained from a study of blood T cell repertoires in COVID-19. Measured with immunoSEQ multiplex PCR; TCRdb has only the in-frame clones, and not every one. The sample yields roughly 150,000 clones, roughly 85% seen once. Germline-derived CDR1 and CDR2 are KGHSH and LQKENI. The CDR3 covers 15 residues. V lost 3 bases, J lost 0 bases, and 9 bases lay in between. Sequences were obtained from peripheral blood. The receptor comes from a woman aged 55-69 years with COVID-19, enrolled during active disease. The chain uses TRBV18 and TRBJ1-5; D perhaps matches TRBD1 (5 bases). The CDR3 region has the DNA TGTGCCAGCTCACCGGGACTCGATAGCAATCAGCCCCAGCATTTT. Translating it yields CASSPGLDSNQPQHF.